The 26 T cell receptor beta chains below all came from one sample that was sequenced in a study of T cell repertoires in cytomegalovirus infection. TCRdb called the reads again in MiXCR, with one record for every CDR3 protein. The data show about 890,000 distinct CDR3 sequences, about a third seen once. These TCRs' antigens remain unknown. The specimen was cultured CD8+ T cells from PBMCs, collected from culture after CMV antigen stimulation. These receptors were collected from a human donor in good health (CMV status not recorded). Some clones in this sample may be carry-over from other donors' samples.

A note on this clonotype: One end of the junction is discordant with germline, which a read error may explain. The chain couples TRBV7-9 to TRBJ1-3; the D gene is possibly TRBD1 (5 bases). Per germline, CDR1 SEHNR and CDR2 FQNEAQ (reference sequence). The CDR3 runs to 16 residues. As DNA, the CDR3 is TGTGCCAGCAGCCAGTCCCAGGGAGTGCGAGGAAGCACCATATATTTT. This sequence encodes CASSQSQGVRGSTIYF. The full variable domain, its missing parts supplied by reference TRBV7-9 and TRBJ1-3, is DTGVSQNPRHKITKRGQNVTFRCDPISEHNRLYWYRQTLGQGPEFLTYFQNEAQLEKSRLLSDRFSAERPKGSFSTLEIQRTEQGDSAMYLCASSQSQGVRGSTIYFGEGSWLTVV.

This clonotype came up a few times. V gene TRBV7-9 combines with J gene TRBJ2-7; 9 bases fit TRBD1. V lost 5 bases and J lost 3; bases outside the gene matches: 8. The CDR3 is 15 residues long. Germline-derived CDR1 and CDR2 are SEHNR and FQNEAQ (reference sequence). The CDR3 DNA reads TGTGCCAGCAGCCCTAGCCCGGGACAGGGCTACGAGCAGTACGTC. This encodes CASSPSPGQGYEQYV.

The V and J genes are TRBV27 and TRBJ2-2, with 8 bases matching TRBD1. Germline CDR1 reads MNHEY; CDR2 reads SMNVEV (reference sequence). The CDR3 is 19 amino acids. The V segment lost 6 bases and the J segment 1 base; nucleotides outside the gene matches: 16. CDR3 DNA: TGTGCCAGCAGGTCTGGGGGGACAGGTGGAGTGGGGAACACCGGGGAGCTGTTTTTT. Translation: CASRSGGTGGVGNTGELFF.

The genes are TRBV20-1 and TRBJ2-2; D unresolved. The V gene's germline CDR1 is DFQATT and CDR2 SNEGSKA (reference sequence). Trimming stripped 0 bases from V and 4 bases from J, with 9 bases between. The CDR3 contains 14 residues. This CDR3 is CSARDMASTGELFF. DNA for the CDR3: TGCAGTGCTAGAGATATGGCTAGCACCGGGGAGCTGTTTTTT.

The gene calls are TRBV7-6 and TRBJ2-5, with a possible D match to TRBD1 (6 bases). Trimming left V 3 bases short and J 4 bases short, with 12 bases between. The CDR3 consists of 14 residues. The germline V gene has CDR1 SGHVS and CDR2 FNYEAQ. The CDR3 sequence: CASSFPQTGETQYF. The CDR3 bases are TGTGCCAGCAGCTTCCCACAGACAGGAGAGACCCAGTACTTC.

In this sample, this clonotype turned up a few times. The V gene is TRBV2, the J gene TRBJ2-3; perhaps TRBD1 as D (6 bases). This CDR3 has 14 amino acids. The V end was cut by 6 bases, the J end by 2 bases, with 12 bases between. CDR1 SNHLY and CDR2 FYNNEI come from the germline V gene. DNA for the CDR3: TGTGCCAGCAGAGGAGGACAGTCCACAGATACGCAGTATTTT. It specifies CASRGGQSTDTQYF.

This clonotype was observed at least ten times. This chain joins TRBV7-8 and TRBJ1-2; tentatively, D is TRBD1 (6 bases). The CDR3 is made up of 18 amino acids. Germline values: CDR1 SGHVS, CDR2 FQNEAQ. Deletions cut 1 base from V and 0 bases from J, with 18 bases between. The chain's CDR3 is CASSLGRNPGTPNYGYTF. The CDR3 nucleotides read TGTGCCAGCAGCTTAGGGAGAAATCCCGGGACACCTAACTATGGCTACACCTTC.

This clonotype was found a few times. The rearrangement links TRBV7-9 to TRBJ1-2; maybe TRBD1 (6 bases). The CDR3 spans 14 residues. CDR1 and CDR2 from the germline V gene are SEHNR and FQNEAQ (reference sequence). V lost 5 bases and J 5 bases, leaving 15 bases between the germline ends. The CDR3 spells CASSPTGTPYGYTF. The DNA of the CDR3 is TGTGCCAGCAGCCCCACCGGGACACCTTATGGCTACACCTTC. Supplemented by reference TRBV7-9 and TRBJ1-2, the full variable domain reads DTGVSQNPRHKITKRGQNVTFRCDPISEHNRLYWYRQTLGQGPEFLTYFQNEAQLEKSRLLSDRFSAERPKGSFSTLEIQRTEQGDSAMYLCASSPTGTPYGYTFGSGTRLTVV.

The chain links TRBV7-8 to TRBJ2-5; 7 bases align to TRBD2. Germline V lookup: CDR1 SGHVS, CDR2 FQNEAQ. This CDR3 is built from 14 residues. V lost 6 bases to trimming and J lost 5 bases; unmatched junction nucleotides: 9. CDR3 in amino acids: CASSFRLARETQYF. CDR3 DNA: TGTGCCAGCAGTTTCAGACTAGCCCGGGAGACCCAGTACTTC.

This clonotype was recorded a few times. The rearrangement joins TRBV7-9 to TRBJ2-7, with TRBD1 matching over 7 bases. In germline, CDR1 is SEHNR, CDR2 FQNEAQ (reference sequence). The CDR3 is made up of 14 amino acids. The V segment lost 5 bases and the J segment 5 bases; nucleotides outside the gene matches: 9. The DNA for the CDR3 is TGTGCCAGCAGCCGCAAGGGGGCTCTCCACGAGCAGTACGTC. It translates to CASSRKGALHEQYV.

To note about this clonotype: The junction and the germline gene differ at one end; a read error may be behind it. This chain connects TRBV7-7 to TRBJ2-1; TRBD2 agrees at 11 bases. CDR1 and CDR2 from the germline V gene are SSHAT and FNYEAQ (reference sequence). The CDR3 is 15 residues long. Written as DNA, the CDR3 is TGTGCTAGCAGCTTAGCGGGGGGGGCCCGGAATGAGCAGTTCTTC. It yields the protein CASSLAGGARNEQFF.

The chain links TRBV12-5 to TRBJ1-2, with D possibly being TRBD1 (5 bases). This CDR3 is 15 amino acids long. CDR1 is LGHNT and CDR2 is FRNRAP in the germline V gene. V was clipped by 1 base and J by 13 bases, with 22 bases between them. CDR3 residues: CASGLGTELGLRVTF. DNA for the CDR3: TGTGCTAGTGGTTTGGGTACCGAACTGGGACTACGCGTCACCTTC.

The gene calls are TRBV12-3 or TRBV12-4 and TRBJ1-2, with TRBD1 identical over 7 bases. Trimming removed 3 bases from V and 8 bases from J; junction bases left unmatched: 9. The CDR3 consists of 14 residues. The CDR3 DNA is TGTGCCAGCAGTTTTAACAGGGGAGGTGGGGGCTACACCTTC. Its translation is CASSFNRGGGGYTF.

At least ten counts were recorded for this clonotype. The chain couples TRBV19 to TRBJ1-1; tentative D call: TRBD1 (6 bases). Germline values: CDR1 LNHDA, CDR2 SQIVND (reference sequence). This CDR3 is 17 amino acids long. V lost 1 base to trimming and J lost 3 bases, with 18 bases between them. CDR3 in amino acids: CASSIGLRRTADTEAFF. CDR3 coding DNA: TGTGCCAGTAGTATAGGGCTACGGAGGACAGCGGACACTGAAGCTTTCTTT. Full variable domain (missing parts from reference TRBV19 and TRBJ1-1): DGGITQSPKYLFRKEGQNVTLSCEQNLNHDAMYWYRQDPGQGLRLIYYSQIVNDFQKGDIAEGYSVSREKKESFPLTVTSAQKNPTAFYLCASSIGLRRTADTEAFFGQGTRLTVV.

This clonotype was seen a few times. This CDR3 reads CASSLALGAEAFF. CDR3 coding DNA: TGTGCCAGCAGTTTAGCGCTGGGGGCTGAAGCTTTCTTT. V usage is TRBV12-3 or TRBV12-4 and J usage is TRBJ1-1, with TRBD1 as a possible D gene (5 bases). With 0 bases removed from V and 6 bases from J, the gap between germline ends came to 8 bases. This CDR3 spans 13 amino acids.

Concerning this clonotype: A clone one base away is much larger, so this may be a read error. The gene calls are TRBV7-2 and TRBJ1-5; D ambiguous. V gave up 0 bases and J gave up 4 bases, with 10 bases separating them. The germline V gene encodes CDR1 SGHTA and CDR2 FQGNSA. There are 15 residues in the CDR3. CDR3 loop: CTSSLAHSFNQPQHF. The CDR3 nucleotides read TGTACCAGCAGCTTAGCCCACAGCTTTAATCAGCCCCAGCATTTT.

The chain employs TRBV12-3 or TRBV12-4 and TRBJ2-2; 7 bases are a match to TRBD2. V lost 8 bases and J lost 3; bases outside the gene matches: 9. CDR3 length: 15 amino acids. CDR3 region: CASSTSNSDTGELFF. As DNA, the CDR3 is TGTGCCAGCTCGACTAGCAATTCGGACACCGGGGAGCTGTTTTTT.

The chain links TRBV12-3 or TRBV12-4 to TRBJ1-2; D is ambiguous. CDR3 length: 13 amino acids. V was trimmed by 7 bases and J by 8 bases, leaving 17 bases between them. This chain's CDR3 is CASMGGLPGGYTF. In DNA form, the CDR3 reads TGTGCCAGCATGGGCGGGCTCCCCGGCGGCTACACCTTC.

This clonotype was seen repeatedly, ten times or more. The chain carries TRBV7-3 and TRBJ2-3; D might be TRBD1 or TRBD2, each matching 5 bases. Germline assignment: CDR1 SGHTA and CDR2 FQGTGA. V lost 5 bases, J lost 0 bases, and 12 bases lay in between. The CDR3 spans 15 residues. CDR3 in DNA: TGTGCCAGCAGCCCTCCGGGACCTAGCACAGATACGCAGTATTTT. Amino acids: CASSPPGPSTDTQYF. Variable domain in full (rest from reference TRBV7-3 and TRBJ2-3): GAGVSQTPSNKVTEKGKYVELRCDPISGHTALYWYRQSLGQGPEFLIYFQGTGAADDSGLPNDRFFAVRPEGSVSTLKIQRTERGDSAVYLCASSPPGPSTDTQYFGPGTRLTVL.

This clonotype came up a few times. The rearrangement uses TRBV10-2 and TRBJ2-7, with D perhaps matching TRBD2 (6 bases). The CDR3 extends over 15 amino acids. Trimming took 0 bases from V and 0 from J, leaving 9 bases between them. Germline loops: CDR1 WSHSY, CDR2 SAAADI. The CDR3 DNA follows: TGCGCCAGCAGTGAGTCGGCGGGAAGCTCCTACGAGCAGTACTTC. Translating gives CASSESAGSSYEQYF.

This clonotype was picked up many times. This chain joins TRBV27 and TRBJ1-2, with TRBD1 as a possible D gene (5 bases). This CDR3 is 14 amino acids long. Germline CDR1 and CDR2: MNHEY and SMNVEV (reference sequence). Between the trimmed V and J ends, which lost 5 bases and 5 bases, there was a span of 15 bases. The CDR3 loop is CASSTTGGGYGYTF. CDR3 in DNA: TGTGCCAGCAGTACGACGGGGGGAGGTTATGGCTACACCTTC.

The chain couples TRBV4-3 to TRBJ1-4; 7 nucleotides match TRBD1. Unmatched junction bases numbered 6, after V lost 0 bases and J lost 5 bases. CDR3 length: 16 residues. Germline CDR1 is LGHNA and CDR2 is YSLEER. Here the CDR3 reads CASSQDQGVTNEKLFF. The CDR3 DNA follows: TGCGCCAGCAGCCAAGATCAGGGGGTCACGAATGAAAAACTGTTTTTT.

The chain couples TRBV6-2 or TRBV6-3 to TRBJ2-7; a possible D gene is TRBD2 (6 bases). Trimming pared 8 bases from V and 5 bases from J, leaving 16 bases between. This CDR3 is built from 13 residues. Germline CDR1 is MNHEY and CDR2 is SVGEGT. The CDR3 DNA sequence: TGTGCCAGCGACATGGGGGGAGTCCACGAGCAGTACGTC. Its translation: CASDMGGVHEQYV.

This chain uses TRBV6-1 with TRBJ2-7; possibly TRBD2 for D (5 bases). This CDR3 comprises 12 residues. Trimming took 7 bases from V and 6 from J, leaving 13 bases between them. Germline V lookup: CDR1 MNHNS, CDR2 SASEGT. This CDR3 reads CASMKEGPEQYF. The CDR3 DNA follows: TGTGCCAGCATGAAAGAGGGTCCCGAGCAGTACTTC.

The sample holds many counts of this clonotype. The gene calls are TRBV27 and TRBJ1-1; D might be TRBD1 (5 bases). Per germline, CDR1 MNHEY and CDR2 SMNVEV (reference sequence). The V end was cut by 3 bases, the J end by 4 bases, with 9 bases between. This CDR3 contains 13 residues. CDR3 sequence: CASSLGGFTEAFF. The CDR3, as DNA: TGTGCCAGCAGTTTGGGGGGATTCACTGAAGCTTTCTTT.

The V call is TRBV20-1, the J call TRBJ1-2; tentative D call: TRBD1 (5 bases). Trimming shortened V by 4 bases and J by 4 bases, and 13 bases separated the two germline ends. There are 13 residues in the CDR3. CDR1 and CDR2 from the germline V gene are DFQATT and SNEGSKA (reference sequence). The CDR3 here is CSAKSGSRYGYTF. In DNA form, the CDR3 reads TGCAGTGCTAAGTCAGGGTCGCGCTATGGCTACACCTTC.